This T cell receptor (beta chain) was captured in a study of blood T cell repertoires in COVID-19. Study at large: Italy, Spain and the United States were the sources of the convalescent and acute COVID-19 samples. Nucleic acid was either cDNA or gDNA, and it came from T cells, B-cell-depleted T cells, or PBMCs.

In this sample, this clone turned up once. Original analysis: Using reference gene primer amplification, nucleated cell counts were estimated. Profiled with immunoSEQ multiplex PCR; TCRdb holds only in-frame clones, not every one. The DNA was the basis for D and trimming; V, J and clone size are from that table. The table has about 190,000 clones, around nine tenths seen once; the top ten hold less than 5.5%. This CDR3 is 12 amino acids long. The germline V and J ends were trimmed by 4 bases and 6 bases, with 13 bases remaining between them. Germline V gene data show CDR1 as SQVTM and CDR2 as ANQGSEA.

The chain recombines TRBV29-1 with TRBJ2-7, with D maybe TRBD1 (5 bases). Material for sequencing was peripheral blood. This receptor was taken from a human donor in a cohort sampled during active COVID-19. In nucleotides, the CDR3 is TGCAGCGTTGCCCCAGGACAAGGCGAGCAGTACTTC. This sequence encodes CSVAPGQGEQYF.